This T cell receptor (beta chain) was found in a study of vaccination effects on CD4 cells after COVID-19. Note on this clone: Its antigen remains unidentified.

Germline assignment: CDR1 SGHTA and CDR2 FQGNSA. Trimming took off 0 bases at V and 1 base at J, with 12 bases between the two ends. This CDR3 has 16 residues. Study-level findings and limits: Clones that were induced by infection or by vaccine showed marked contraction late after vaccination.

Before sequencing, viral peptide pools were used by the ViraFEST assay to expand antigen-specific CD4+ T cells. The authors isolated CD4+ T cells after around nine days of culture. Previously uninfected by SARS-CoV-2, the vaccine recipients also showed negative nucleocapsid antibodies. Culturing of 1.5 million to 2 million PBMC per well took place with approximately 10 IU/ml IL-2 and 9 to 10 ug/ml peptides. Sequencing was performed with immunoSEQ multiplex PCR; in TCRdb, only in-frame clones are kept and a portion is missing. The table has 77,000 or so clones, around 78% seen once. The rearrangement links TRBV7-2 to TRBJ2-5, with D perhaps being TRBD1 or TRBD2 (6 bases each). The source of this sequence is a human donor who received a COVID-19 vaccine. Sequences were derived from CD4+ T cells from PBMCs cultured with SARS-CoV-2 spike peptides, sampled before COVID-19 vaccination. The CDR3 here is CASSLASGALQETQYF. The CDR3 DNA sequence: TGTGCCAGCAGCTTAGCTTCGGGGGCGCTCCAAGAGACCCAGTACTTC.